This TCR beta chain was found in a study of cytomegalovirus exposure and HLA in healthy donors. The PCR contained 60 Vbeta and 13 Jbeta primers. Clones were read by immunoSEQ multiplex PCR, and TCRdb kept only the in-frame ones, dropping some. The sample has 95,000 to 110,000 clones, around 73% seen once; the top ten hold around 1.5%. Trimming pared 2 bases from V and 0 bases from J, leaving 5 bases between. Germline loops: CDR1 SGHTS, CDR2 YDEGEE. The CDR3 loop spans 14 amino acids. The sequence came from a middle-aged woman in good health and CMV-seronegative. Sequenced sample: PBMCs. The rearrangement joins TRBV5-8 to TRBJ1-4; D gene unclear. CDR3 DNA: TGTGCCAGCAGCTTTCCCACAACTAATGAAAAACTGTTTTTT. Protein: CASSFPTTNEKLFF.